The rows below give T cell receptor beta chains drawn from one sample of a study of vaccination effects on CD4 cells after COVID-19. Assay used: immunoSEQ multiplex PCR; TCRdb lists only in-frame clones, some missing. Here the sample spans more than 20,000 clones, just under 75% being singletons. These TCRs are of unknown antigen specificity. The sequences come from CD4+ T cells from PBMCs cultured with SARS-CoV-2 spike peptides, collected before COVID-19 vaccination. The receptor set was obtained from a human donor who received a COVID-19 vaccine. The CDR3 runs from the conserved cysteine through the conserved F or W. Each record gives: J gene, D gene, clone size, V gene, CDR3 protein, CDR3 DNA. D genes are given only for firm matches. Clone size is not always given. Where it is, it says once, few, many or a class for expanded clones.

J gene: TRBJ1-1; D gene: TRBD1; clone size: -; V gene: TRBV18; CDR3 protein: CASSPPNPGGMNTEAFF; CDR3 DNA: TGTGCCAGCTCACCACCGAACCCAGGGGGTATGAACACTGAAGCTTTCTTT
J gene: TRBJ1-2; D gene: TRBD1; clone size: -; V gene: TRBV6-5; CDR3 protein: CASSYSLDRALGGYTF; CDR3 DNA: TGTGCCAGCAGTTACTCTTTGGACAGGGCGCTTGGGGGCTACACCTTC
J gene: TRBJ2-7; D gene: TRBD1; clone size: -; V gene: TRBV18; CDR3 protein: CASSRDSLYEQYF; CDR3 DNA: TGTGCCAGCTCACGGGACAGCTTATACGAGCAGTACTTC
J gene: TRBJ1-2; D gene: -; clone size: -; V gene: TRBV6-4; CDR3 protein: CASSDSAEGGYTF; CDR3 DNA: TGTGCCAGCAGTGACTCGGCAGAAGGTGGCTACACCTTC
J gene: TRBJ1-5; D gene: -; clone size: -; V gene: TRBV7-8; CDR3 protein: CASSLVRGSSQPQHF; CDR3 DNA: TGTGCCAGCAGCTTAGTGCGGGGGAGCTCTCAGCCCCAGCATTTT
J gene: TRBJ2-7; D gene: -; clone size: -; V gene: TRBV10-1; CDR3 protein: CASSDPGQSNEQYF; CDR3 DNA: TGCGCCAGCAGTGATCCAGGACAGTCTAACGAGCAGTACTTC
J gene: TRBJ1-1; D gene: TRBD1; clone size: -; V gene: TRBV5-1; CDR3 protein: CASSLDRVVNTEAFF; CDR3 DNA: TGCGCCAGCAGCCTAGACAGGGTAGTGAACACTGAAGCTTTCTTT
J gene: TRBJ2-2; D gene: TRBD1; clone size: -; V gene: TRBV27; CDR3 protein: CASSFGQGPGELFF; CDR3 DNA: TGTGCCAGCAGTTTTGGACAGGGCCCCGGGGAGCTGTTTTTT
J gene: TRBJ2-7; D gene: TRBD1; clone size: -; V gene: TRBV18; CDR3 protein: CASSPPTPGTAFYEQYF; CDR3 DNA: TGTGCCAGCTCACCGCCTACCCCCGGGACAGCTTTCTACGAGCAGTACTTC
J gene: TRBJ2-7; D gene: TRBD1; clone size: few; V gene: TRBV4-1; CDR3 protein: CASSQDPGTEVLGEQYF; CDR3 DNA: TGCGCCAGCAGCCAAGATCCCGGGACAGAGGTTCTTGGCGAGCAGTACTTC
J gene: TRBJ2-7; D gene: -; clone size: -; V gene: TRBV5-4; CDR3 protein: CASSLEDILRGRYEQYF; CDR3 DNA: TGTGCCAGCAGCTTGGAGGACATCTTACGAGGTCGCTACGAGCAGTACTTC
J gene: TRBJ2-5; D gene: -; clone size: -; V gene: TRBV24-1; CDR3 protein: CATSDPRDTSQETQYF; CDR3 DNA: TGTGCCACCAGTGATCCTCGGGACACGTCCCAAGAGACCCAGTACTTC
J gene: TRBJ2-1; D gene: TRBD2; clone size: -; V gene: TRBV27; CDR3 protein: CASSTRLAGGPGEQFF; CDR3 DNA: TGTGCCAGCAGTACCCGCCTAGCGGGGGGGCCCGGCGAGCAGTTCTTC
J gene: TRBJ1-4; D gene: TRBD1; clone size: few; V gene: TRBV18; CDR3 protein: CASSRDRARNEKLFF; CDR3 DNA: TGTGCCAGCTCACGAGACAGGGCCCGCAATGAAAAACTGTTTTTT
J gene: TRBJ1-3; D gene: TRBD1; clone size: -; V gene: TRBV7-2; CDR3 protein: CASRKQGAGNTIYF; CDR3 DNA: TGTGCCAGCAGAAAGCAGGGGGCTGGAAACACCATATATTTT
J gene: TRBJ2-7; D gene: TRBD2; clone size: few; V gene: TRBV20-1; CDR3 protein: CSANDIAGRYEQYF; CDR3 DNA: TGCAGTGCTAATGATATAGCGGGGAGATACGAGCAGTACTTC
J gene: TRBJ2-7; D gene: TRBD1; clone size: -; V gene: TRBV27; CDR3 protein: CASAWDRGYEQYF; CDR3 DNA: TGTGCCAGCGCCTGGGACAGGGGTTACGAGCAGTACTTC
J gene: TRBJ1-5; D gene: -; clone size: -; V gene: TRBV7-8; CDR3 protein: CASSKDSSWPQHF; CDR3 DNA: TGTGCCAGCAGCAAGGACAGCTCGTGGCCCCAGCATTTT
J gene: TRBJ2-1; D gene: -; clone size: -; V gene: TRBV4-1; CDR3 protein: CASFTGKEQFF; CDR3 DNA: TGCGCCAGCTTCACGGGGAAAGAGCAGTTCTTC
J gene: TRBJ2-3; D gene: TRBD2; clone size: -; V gene: TRBV19; CDR3 protein: CASSVETSGGGSYTDTQYF; CDR3 DNA: TGTGCCAGTAGTGTAGAGACTAGCGGGGGGGGGTCGTACACAGATACGCAGTATTTT
J gene: TRBJ1-5; D gene: -; clone size: few; V gene: TRBV12-3/TRBV12-4; CDR3 protein: CASRSGGNQPQHF; CDR3 DNA: TGTGCCAGCAGGTCCGGGGGGAATCAGCCCCAGCATTTT
J gene: TRBJ2-7; D gene: -; clone size: -; V gene: TRBV6-5; CDR3 protein: CASSYGPTEPQYF; CDR3 DNA: TGTGCCAGCAGTTACGGGCCGACAGAACCCCAGTACTTC
J gene: TRBJ2-1; D gene: TRBD1; clone size: -; V gene: TRBV19; CDR3 protein: CASSIGTGTPNEQFF; CDR3 DNA: TGTGCCAGTAGTATCGGGACAGGGACCCCCAATGAGCAGTTCTTC
J gene: TRBJ2-3; D gene: TRBD2; clone size: once; V gene: TRBV6-5; CDR3 protein: CATEREGADTQYF; CDR3 DNA: TGTGCTACCGAGCGGGAGGGGGCAGATACGCAGTATTTT
J gene: TRBJ2-3; D gene: -; clone size: few; V gene: TRBV6-5; CDR3 protein: CASSAHSTDTQYF; CDR3 DNA: TGTGCCAGCAGCGCGCATAGCACAGATACGCAGTATTTT
J gene: TRBJ2-7; D gene: -; clone size: -; V gene: TRBV7-8; CDR3 protein: CASSQGHNSYEQYF; CDR3 DNA: TGTGCCAGCAGTCAAGGTCACAACTCCTACGAGCAGTACTTC
J gene: TRBJ1-5; D gene: TRBD1; clone size: -; V gene: TRBV5-1; CDR3 protein: CASSPGTGVGNQPQHF; CDR3 DNA: TGCGCCAGCAGCCCAGGGACAGGGGTGGGGAATCAGCCCCAGCATTTT
J gene: TRBJ2-3; D gene: TRBD2; clone size: -; V gene: TRBV5-1; CDR3 protein: CASSPLAGGPGDTQYF; CDR3 DNA: TGCGCCAGCAGCCCCTTAGCGGGGGGGCCTGGAGATACGCAGTATTTT
J gene: TRBJ1-4; D gene: TRBD1; clone size: few; V gene: TRBV2; CDR3 protein: CASSQSGLTGGEKLFF; CDR3 DNA: TGTGCCAGCAGTCAAAGTGGGCTGACAGGGGGGGAAAAACTGTTTTTT
J gene: TRBJ1-1; D gene: TRBD1; clone size: -; V gene: TRBV5-5; CDR3 protein: CASSLWAGGDPSTEAFF; CDR3 DNA: TGTGCCAGCAGCTTGTGGGCAGGGGGGGACCCGAGCACTGAAGCTTTCTTT
J gene: TRBJ2-5; D gene: -; clone size: once; V gene: TRBV9; CDR3 protein: CASSSRTGSGTQYF; CDR3 DNA: TGTGCCAGCAGCTCTCGGACTGGATCTGGGACCCAGTACTTC
J gene: TRBJ1-1; D gene: -; clone size: -; V gene: TRBV29-1; CDR3 protein: CSVQTDTNTEAFF; CDR3 DNA: TGCAGCGTGCAAACAGACACGAACACTGAAGCTTTCTTT